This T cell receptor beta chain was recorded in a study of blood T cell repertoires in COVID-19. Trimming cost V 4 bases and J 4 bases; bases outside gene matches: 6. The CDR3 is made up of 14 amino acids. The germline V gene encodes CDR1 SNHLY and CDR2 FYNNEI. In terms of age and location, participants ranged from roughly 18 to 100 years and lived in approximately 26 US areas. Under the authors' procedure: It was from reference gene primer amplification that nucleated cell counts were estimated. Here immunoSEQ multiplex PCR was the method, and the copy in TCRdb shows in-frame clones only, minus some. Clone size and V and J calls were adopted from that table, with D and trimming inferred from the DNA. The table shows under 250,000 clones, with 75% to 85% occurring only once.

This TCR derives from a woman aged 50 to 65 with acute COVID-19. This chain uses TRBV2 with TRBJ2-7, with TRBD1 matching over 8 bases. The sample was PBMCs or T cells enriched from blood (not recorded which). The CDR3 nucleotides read TGTGCCAGCAGTGGGGGACAGGTCATATACGAGCAGTACTTC. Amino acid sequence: CASSGGQVIYEQYF. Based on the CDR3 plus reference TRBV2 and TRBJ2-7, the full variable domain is EPEVTQTPSHQVTQMGQEVILRCVPISNHLYFYWYRQILGQKVEFLVSFYNNEISEKSEIFDDQFSVERPDGSNFTLKIRSTKLEDSAMYFCASSGGQVIYEQYFGPGTRLTVT.